The 9 T cell receptor beta chains below come from one sample, sequenced in a study of response to subunit inactivated influenza vaccine. Using its own MiXCR run on the RT-PCR reads, TCRdb lists one record per CDR3 protein. The data contain about 530,000 distinct CDR3 sequences, roughly 12% of them singletons. This sample comprised PBMCs from blood, obtained on the day of vaccination. These receptors were taken from a man aged 50-59 years who received an inactivated influenza vaccine.

The CDR3 sequence is CASSPRPGGSPLHF. In nucleotides, the CDR3 is TGTGCCAGCAGCCCCAGGCCTGGGGGTTCACCCCTCCACTTT. This rearrangement joins TRBV7-6 to TRBJ1-6, with D maybe TRBD1 (5 bases). Germline V CDR1 and CDR2: SGHVS, FNYEAQ. Trimming took 5 bases from V and 9 from J, leaving 14 bases between them. This CDR3 has 14 residues.

This rearrangement joins TRBV29-1 to TRBJ1-1, with 7 bases identical to TRBD1. Germline CDR1 SQVTM, CDR2 ANQGSEA. CDR3 length equals 13 residues. The trim removed 6 bases at V and 1 base at J, leaving 5 bases unmatched. CDR3 protein: CSVRQGPNTEAFF. In DNA, the CDR3 is TGCAGCGTGAGACAGGGCCCGAACACTGAAGCTTTCTTT.

This clonotype was found a few times. The V and J genes are TRBV20-1 and TRBJ2-7, with 7 bases aligning to TRBD1. Germline V CDR1 and CDR2: DFQATT, SNEGSKA (reference sequence). CDR3 length: 15 residues. J lost 0 bases, V lost 2 bases, and 7 bases had no gene match. This CDR3 reads CSARTDRATSYEQYF. The CDR3 DNA is TGCAGTGCTAGAACCGACAGGGCGACCTCCTACGAGCAGTACTTC.

A few counts support this clonotype. The V gene is TRBV12-3 or TRBV12-4, the J gene TRBJ2-7, with TRBD1 as a possible D gene (5 bases). The CDR3 consists of 16 residues. The germline V and J ends were trimmed by 6 bases and 2 bases, with 20 bases remaining between them. The CDR3 reads CASRPTDRLGPYEQYF. CDR3 in DNA: TGTGCCAGCAGGCCCACTGACAGACTGGGCCCCTACGAGCAGTACTTC.

This clonotype was observed many times. This sequence joins TRBV12-3 or TRBV12-4 and TRBJ2-3, with 8 positions matching TRBD1. V shed 6 bases, J shed 6 bases, and the junction held 11 bases outside the gene matches. This CDR3 is built from 15 residues. The CDR3 loop is CASSIQGARTDTQYF. The CDR3 DNA reads TGTGCCAGCAGCATCCAGGGGGCGCGAACGGATACGCAGTATTTT.

Remarks on this clonotype: This is likely a read error, given that the CDR3 carries no conserved phenylalanine or tryptophan at its end. J is TRBJ2-2 and V is TRBV2; D is ambiguous. The germline V gene encodes CDR1 SNHLY and CDR2 FYNNEI. CDR3 length: 15 amino acids. V was cut by 3 bases and J by 0 bases, with 8 bases left in between. The CDR3: CASSELRPNTGELFS. In nucleotides, the CDR3 is TGTGCCAGCAGTGAGCTAAGACCGAACACCGGGGAGCTGTTTTCT.

This clonotype was observed a few times. V gene TRBV12-3 or TRBV12-4 combines with J gene TRBJ1-2, with D tentatively TRBD1 (5 bases). Deletions cut 2 bases from V and 7 bases from J, with 14 bases between. This CDR3 has 14 amino acids. The CDR3 DNA is TGTGCCAGCAGTTTACGGCGGGGGGGATCTGGCTACACCTTC. Its translation is CASSLRRGGSGYTF.

This clonotype was picked up many times. The gene calls are TRBV29-1 and TRBJ2-7; TRBD1 agrees at 7 bases. The CDR3 contains 14 residues. Germline trimming cut 1 base from V and 5 bases from J; bases unmatched to any gene: 8. Germline V gene lookup returns CDR1 SQVTM and CDR2 ANQGSEA. The CDR3 spells CSVEATGQLHEQYF. For the CDR3, the DNA is TGCAGCGTTGAAGCCACGGGACAGCTCCACGAGCAGTACTTC.

The chain employs TRBV27 and TRBJ2-1; the D gene could be TRBD1 or TRBD2 (5 bases each). Per germline, CDR1 MNHEY and CDR2 SMNVEV (reference sequence). The CDR3 is made up of 15 amino acids. Trimming stripped 6 bases from V and 4 bases from J, with 16 bases between. The CDR3 DNA is TGTGCCAGCAGACCAGCGGACATAACATACAATGAGCAGTTCTTC. Its translation is CASRPADITYNEQFF.